This entry lists 21 T cell receptor beta chains sequenced from one sample in a study of beta chain features in type 1 diabetes. The authors reverse transcribed all of the isolated RNA, so sequencing captured expressed TCRB transcripts. Produced via immunoSEQ multiplex PCR; TCRdb's table is partial and in-frame only. The table shows approximately 300,000 clones, with roughly 11% occurring only once. Material for sequencing was naive CD4+ T cells from blood. Receptors were obtained from a woman aged 25 to 39 in good health.

This clone occurred a few times. Other nucleotide sequences from this sample produce the same CDR3. The J gene is TRBJ2-7, the V gene TRBV28; no clear D gene. CDR1 MDHEN and CDR2 SYDVKM come from the germline V gene. The V end lost 6 bases, the J end lost 2 bases, and 5 bases lay between the germline ends. The CDR3 is made up of 11 amino acids. CDR3: CASSTAYEQYF. The DNA of the CDR3 is TGTGCCAGCAGCACAGCCTACGAGCAGTACTTC.

This clone came up a few times. The V call is TRBV27, the J call TRBJ2-5, with D perhaps matching TRBD2 (6 bases). The CDR3 totals 14 residues. V was clipped by 3 bases and J by 1 base, with 9 bases between them. The germline gives CDR1 MNHEY, CDR2 SMNVEV (reference sequence). Written as DNA, the CDR3 is TGTGCCAGCAGTTTGGAGGGACCCCAAGAGACCCAGTACTTC. This gives the protein CASSLEGPQETQYF.

The chain recombines TRBV6-5 with TRBJ2-7; 7 bases map to TRBD1. Germline V gene lookup returns CDR1 MNHEY and CDR2 SVGAGI. V dropped 5 bases and J dropped 0; count of bases not matched to a gene: 4. This CDR3 has 14 amino acids. The CDR3 DNA sequence: TGTGCCAGCAGTAAGACAGGGAGCTCCTACGAGCAGTACTTC. Protein sequence: CASSKTGSSYEQYF.

V usage is TRBV11-1 and J usage is TRBJ2-1; possibly TRBD1 for D (6 bases). V was trimmed by 5 bases and J by 0 bases, leaving 23 bases between them. Germline CDR1 is SGHAT and CDR2 is FQDESV (reference sequence). The CDR3 runs to 19 residues. In DNA form, the CDR3 reads TGTGCCAGCAGCGCAGGAGTGACAGGTCTCTTAAACTCCTACAATGAGCAGTTCTTC. This encodes CASSAGVTGLLNSYNEQFF.

The chain employs TRBV10-3 and TRBJ2-1; TRBD2 agrees at 13 bases. Germline loops: CDR1 ENHRY, CDR2 SYGVKD. This CDR3 comprises 17 residues. V was pared by 5 bases and J by 4 bases, with 8 bases of the junction left unmatched. The CDR3 protein is CAISPGLAGVGYNEQFF. CDR3 sequence (DNA): TGTGCCATCAGTCCCGGACTAGCGGGAGTAGGGTACAATGAGCAGTTCTTC.

This clone has a handful of counts. The chain is built from TRBV7-2 and TRBJ2-5, with 7 bases that match TRBD2. Germline CDR1 and CDR2: SGHTA and FQGNSA. The CDR3 covers 18 residues. J lost 1 base, V lost 5 bases, and 16 bases had no gene match. The CDR3 DNA reads as TGTGCCAGCAGCCGCGTACCAAGGGGTAGCGGGTCCCAAGAGACCCAGTACTTC. Protein sequence: CASSRVPRGSGSQETQYF.

The sample holds a few counts of this clone. This chain uses TRBV7-2 with TRBJ2-2, with 9 bases aligning to TRBD2. Unmatched junction bases numbered 4, after V lost 0 bases and J lost 5 bases. The CDR3 length is 16 residues. Germline CDR1 and CDR2: SGHTA and FQGNSA. The CDR3 DNA reads as TGTGCCAGCAGCTTAGCGGCCCTAGCGGGAACCGGGGAGCTGTTTTTT. Translating gives CASSLAALAGTGELFF. The variable domain in full, completed from reference TRBV7-2 and TRBJ2-2, reads GAGVSQSPSNKVTEKGKDVELRCDPISGHTALYWYRQSLGQGLEFLIYFQGNSAPDKSGLPSDRFSAERTGGSVSTLTIQRTQQEDSAVYLCASSLAALAGTGELFFGEGSRLTVL.

This clone showed up just a few times. The genes are TRBV5-6 and TRBJ2-7; TRBD2 matches 7 bases. The germline V gene encodes CDR1 SGHDT and CDR2 YYEEEE. The CDR3 consists of 14 residues. J was trimmed by 6 bases and V by 1 base; bases with no gene match: 7. In nucleotides, the CDR3 is TGTGCCAGCAGCTTGAGGGGACTACGGGCCGAGCAGTACTTC. Translating it yields CASSLRGLRAEQYF.

The chain couples TRBV30 to TRBJ2-1; possible D gene TRBD2, 5 bases. The germline V and J ends were trimmed by 4 bases and 3 bases, with 7 bases remaining between them. Germline V gene lookup returns CDR1 GTSNPN and CDR2 SVGIG (reference sequence). This CDR3 comprises 12 residues. This CDR3 reads CAWKGVYNEQFF. DNA of the CDR3: TGTGCCTGGAAGGGAGTCTACAATGAGCAGTTCTTC.

This clone was detected only a few times. The V and J genes are TRBV5-1 and TRBJ2-1; D uncertain. Between the trimmed V and J ends, which lost 0 bases and 1 base, there was a span of 11 bases. The germline gives CDR1 SGHRS, CDR2 YFSETQ. The CDR3 consists of 16 residues. Here the CDR3 reads CASSLDPQRSYNEQFF. CDR3 DNA sequence: TGCGCCAGCAGCTTGGACCCCCAGAGGTCCTACAATGAGCAGTTCTTC. The variable domain in full, completed from reference TRBV5-1 and TRBJ2-1, reads KAGVTQTPRYLIKTRGQQVTLSCSPISGHRSVSWYQQTPGQGLQFLFEYFSETQRNKGNFPGRFSGRQFSNSRSEMNVSTLELGDSALYLCASSLDPQRSYNEQFFGPGTRLTVL.

This clone turned up a few times. This chain connects TRBV7-2 to TRBJ1-5; D not certain. CDR1 SGHTA and CDR2 FQGNSA come from the germline V gene. This CDR3 contains 13 residues. Deletions cut 5 bases from V and 6 bases from J, with 11 bases between. Written as DNA, the CDR3 is TGTGCCAGCAGCGTTAGCCAAACTCAGCCCCAGCATTTT. This encodes CASSVSQTQPQHF.

This clone has just a few counts. The identical CDR3 is also encoded by other nucleotide sequences in the sample. The CDR3 loop reads CASSGSSYNEQFF. CDR3 nucleotide sequence: TGTGCCAGCAGCGGGAGCTCCTACAATGAGCAGTTCTTC. V and J are TRBV7-3 and TRBJ2-1, with D possibly matching TRBD2 (5 bases). Germline V lookup: CDR1 SGHTA, CDR2 FQGTGA. The CDR3 length is 13 residues. Trimming took 5 bases from V and 0 from J, leaving 5 bases between them. The variable domain in full, with the rest retrieved from reference TRBV7-3 and TRBJ2-1, is GAGVSQTPSNKVTEKGKYVELRCDPISGHTALYWYRQSLGQGPEFLIYFQGTGAADDSGLPNDRFFAVRPEGSVSTLKIQRTERGDSAVYLCASSGSSYNEQFFGPGTRLTVL.

This clone was recorded a few times. This chain uses TRBV4-3 with TRBJ1-2; 9 bases are shared with TRBD1. This CDR3 comprises 13 residues. The J segment lost 8 bases and the V segment lost 4 bases, leaving 5 bases of the junction unmatched. Germline V gene data show CDR1 as LGHNA and CDR2 as YSLEER. The CDR3 reads CASSRTGGFGYTF. The DNA for the CDR3 is TGCGCCAGCAGCCGTACAGGGGGCTTCGGCTACACCTTC.

This clone was picked up a small number of times. The chain is built from TRBV10-3 and TRBJ2-2; 8 positions match TRBD2. CDR1 ENHRY and CDR2 SYGVKD come from the germline V gene. The CDR3 loop spans 15 amino acids. V gave up 11 bases and J gave up 0 bases; unmatched junction bases: 8. The CDR3 nucleotides are TGTGCCCACCTAAGAGCGGGAGCGAACACCGGGGAGCTGTTTTTT. Its translation is CAHLRAGANTGELFF.

This clone came up a few times. The V gene is TRBV11-1, the J gene TRBJ1-1, with 10 bases lining up with TRBD1. This CDR3 region has 16 residues. V dropped 3 bases and J dropped 0; count of bases not matched to a gene: 4. Germline lookup yields CDR1 SGHAT and CDR2 FQDESV (reference sequence). As DNA, the CDR3 is TGTGCCAGCAGCTTGGGGACAGGGGAGGTGAACACTGAAGCTTTCTTT. Translating gives CASSLGTGEVNTEAFF.

This clone has just a few counts. V usage is TRBV5-1 and J usage is TRBJ2-5, with 8 bases aligning to TRBD2. The junction had 7 bases not matched to a gene; V was cut back by 3 bases and J by 3 bases. CDR3 length equals 15 residues. The germline CDR1 and CDR2 sequences are SGHRS and YFSETQ. DNA for the CDR3: TGCGCCAGCAGCTCCGGGCAAGCGGGAGAAGAGACCCAGTACTTC. As protein: CASSSGQAGEETQYF.

This clone was counted between two and nine times. This sequence joins TRBV28 and TRBJ2-1, with 9 bases matching TRBD1. After removal of 4 bases from V and 7 bases from J, the junction contained 5 bases not matched to a gene. The CDR3 runs 14 residues. Germline loops: CDR1 MDHEN, CDR2 SYDVKM. CDR3 in amino acids: CASSWDRAGNEQFF. The CDR3 bases are TGTGCCAGCAGTTGGGACAGGGCGGGGAATGAGCAGTTCTTC. Drawing the rest from reference TRBV28 and TRBJ2-1, the complete variable domain is DVKVTQSSRYLVKRTGEKVFLECVQDMDHENMFWYRQDPGLGLRLIYFSYDVKMKEKGDIPEGYSVSREKKERFSLILESASTNQTSMYLCASSWDRAGNEQFFGPGTRLTVL.

The chain has TRBV4-2 and TRBJ2-1; D is perhaps TRBD2 (6 bases). V gave up 1 base and J gave up 15 bases, with 22 bases separating them. This CDR3 contains 15 residues. CDR1 is LGHNA, CDR2 YNFKEQ, per germline. The DNA of the CDR3 is TGTGCCAGCAGCCAAGGAGGGTCGGGGGACGAGAGGACGTTCTTC. This encodes CASSQGGSGDERTFF.

The J gene is TRBJ2-3, the V gene TRBV30; 10 nucleotides match TRBD2. The V gene end was trimmed by 1 base and the J gene end by 3 bases; junction bases not matched to a gene: 4. The CDR3 is 15 residues long. Germline CDR1 is GTSNPN and CDR2 is SVGIG (reference sequence). The CDR3 DNA follows: TGTGCCTGGAGTGCTAGCGGGAGTCGTACAGATACGCAGTATTTT. Its protein is CAWSASGSRTDTQYF.

On this clone: The same CDR3 can be traced to other DNA sequences in this sample. CDR3 DNA sequence: TGTGCCAGCAGCTTACGAGGGGGGGCTAACTATGGCTACACCTTC. Its translation is CASSLRGGANYGYTF. This chain links TRBV7-2 with TRBJ1-2, with D perhaps matching TRBD1 (6 bases). The CDR3 runs to 15 residues. Trimming cost V 2 bases and J 0 bases, with 10 bases left between them. Germline loops: CDR1 SGHTA, CDR2 FQGNSA.

This clone was seen only a few times. The chain joins TRBV7-9 to TRBJ1-2; D remains ambiguous. V was pared by 0 bases and J by 4 bases, with 9 bases between. CDR1 is SEHNR, CDR2 FQNEAQ, per germline (reference sequence). The CDR3 runs 14 residues. CDR3 protein: CASSLAQDSYGYTF. In DNA form, the CDR3 reads TGTGCCAGCAGCTTAGCTCAGGACTCCTATGGCTACACCTTC.